A selection of T cell receptor beta chains follows, all from one sample in a study of persistence of HIV-infected CD4 T cells. For these TCRs, the target antigens are not known. Measured with immunoSEQ multiplex PCR; TCRdb has only the in-frame clones, and not every one. The sample lists 40,000 to 55,000 clones, 85% to 90% occurring once. Sequenced here: CD4+ T cells sorted from PBMCs after roughly 18-hour stimulation, sampled from a patient who received antiretroviral therapy. The source of these receptors is an adult woman with HIV who was CMV-seropositive. Both conserved end residues are part of each CDR3. The order of the fields is J gene, D gene, clone size, V gene, CDR3 protein, CDR3 DNA. The D gene is left open where the match is weak. Clone size is stated in some rows and not others, as once, few, many or a class when expanded.

TRBJ1-6	NA	NA	TRBV18	CASSPYGPTNNSPLHF	TGTGCCAGCTCCCCCTATGGACCGACTAATAATTCACCCCTCCACTTT
TRBJ2-3	NA	NA	TRBV6-6	CASSVRGKSDTQYF	TGTGCCAGCAGTGTCAGGGGAAAATCAGATACGCAGTATTTT
TRBJ2-1	NA	NA	TRBV18	CASSPNPSSYNEQFF	TGTGCCAGCTCACCAAATCCGAGCTCCTACAATGAGCAGTTCTTC
TRBJ1-1	NA	NA	TRBV11-1	CASSVHRVGSAEAFF	TGTGCCAGCAGCGTCCACAGGGTCGGTAGCGCTGAAGCTTTCTTT
TRBJ2-7	TRBD2	once	TRBV5-1	CASSSTSGSSYEQYF	TGCGCCAGCAGCTCCACTAGCGGGAGTTCCTACGAGCAGTACTTC
TRBJ2-3	NA	once	TRBV10-3	CAISLSTDTQYF	TGTGCCATCAGCCTAAGCACAGATACGCAGTATTTT
TRBJ1-1	TRBD1	NA	TRBV6-4	CASSRGWNRGDTEAFF	TGTGCCAGCAGTAGAGGGTGGAACAGGGGGGACACTGAAGCTTTCTTT
TRBJ1-1	TRBD1	NA	TRBV5-1	CASSPQTGRAEAFF	TGCGCCAGCAGCCCTCAGACAGGGAGGGCTGAAGCTTTCTTT
TRBJ2-1	TRBD1	NA	TRBV27	CASSLRDRGGKNEQFF	TGTGCCAGCAGTTTACGTGACAGGGGGGGAAAGAACGAGCAGTTCTTC
TRBJ1-5	NA	once	TRBV6-5	CASATGRSLNQPQHF	TGTGCCAGCGCAACGGGCCGTAGCCTCAATCAGCCCCAGCATTTT
TRBJ1-4	TRBD1	NA	TRBV5-5	CASSVGQGPSDEKLFF	TGTGCCAGCAGCGTGGGACAGGGGCCTTCAGATGAAAAACTGTTTTTT
TRBJ2-5	NA	once	TRBV7-9	CASSLGTAQETQYF	TGTGCCAGCAGCTTAGGGACAGCCCAAGAGACCCAGTACTTC
TRBJ2-3	TRBD2	NA	TRBV18	CASSPPGLAGLREDTQYF	TGTGCCAGCTCACCACCCGGGCTAGCGGGCCTCAGGGAGGATACGCAGTATTTT
TRBJ2-5	TRBD2	NA	TRBV6-5	CASSSRGLAGGATQYF	TGTGCCAGCAGTTCAAGGGGACTAGCGGGGGGCGCGACCCAGTACTTC
TRBJ1-4	NA	NA	TRBV14	CASSHTSWGSNEKLFF	TGTGCCAGCAGCCATACGTCTTGGGGGTCTAATGAAAAACTGTTTTTT